This T cell receptor beta chain was retrieved from a study of prognosis after radiotherapy for stage I lung cancer (dated by TCRdb to the early 2020s). With regard to the full study: Between early 2018 and early 2019, under 20 stage I NSCLC patients were enrolled in Nanjing, China. No patient received concurrent therapy alongside SBRT. The cohort comprised more than ten men and about six women with a median age of 74.5 years, ranging from roughly 53 to 95 years. About a dozen patients had adenocarcinoma and seven had squamous cell carcinoma as the tumor histology. Distant metastases were developed by four of the 19 patients after SBRT, at a median of around seven months, whereas no significant progression was observed in the other 15 patients. Newly diagnosed primary stage I lung tumors occurred in roughly 13 patients, and oligometastatic NSCLC after surgical resection of the primary tumor occurred in five or six. SBRT was given in 3 to 5 fractions with a biologically effective dose of at least 100 Gy, using image-guided IMRT or VMAT. For each of the 20 or so patients, one blood sample was taken before SBRT and one after, so the study sequenced about 38 samples in total. All patients were considered medically inoperable, owing to comorbidities in 11 to 12 and refusal of surgery in seven or eight. This study profiled peripheral blood TCR beta repertoires from stage I NSCLC patients before and after stereotactic body radiotherapy and linked the repertoires to distant failure.

Overall results and qualifications from the work: TRBV and TRBJ usage frequencies reportedly varied with metastasis status, involving two V genes at baseline and some ten V and two J genes after SBRT. No determination of tumor specificity was made for expanded TCR clones. The small cohort and short follow-up limited the study, so independent validation of the findings is needed. Post-SBRT Shannon entropy and its change from baseline were lower in patients who developed distant metastases; baseline Shannon entropy was not associated with metastases. None of the reported P values were adjusted for multiple comparisons. After SBRT, the count of unique TCR clones dropped from a median of about 10,000 beforehand to nearly 7,000 afterward (Wilcoxon paired P=0.011).

As to this clonotype: The antigen it binds to is not known. At one end, the junction sequence differs from germline, possibly due to a read error.

All patients had node-negative disease on CT and PET/CT, and none had a history of other malignancies or prior chemotherapy or radiotherapy. About 6.2 milliliters of peripheral venous blood were drawn into EDTA tubes at each of two time points. PBMCs were isolated by Ficoll-Paque Plus density-gradient centrifugation. Samples were stored at -80°C immediately after collection until analysis. Two rounds of multiplex PCR were used to amplify the TCR beta CDR3 region from genomic DNA. The first PCR round used primers specific to each TRBV and TRBJ gene, and the primer sequences were filed in Chinese patent CN105087789A. Universal primers were used in the second round of PCR. The Roche High Pure PCR Template Preparation Kit was used to extract genomic DNA from the frozen PBMCs. Paired-end sequencing with 151 bp reads was performed on the libraries using an Illumina HiSeq 3000. Per the original workflow: CutAdapt was used to remove raw reads lacking the multiplex PCR primer sequences. Using PEAR, the high-quality paired reads were merged into contigs. By alignment to reference sequences, MiXCR assigned TRB V, D and J gene segments to each contig. To remove sequencing errors, CDR3 sequences were clustered according to base quality and sequence similarity. Diversity was measured as Shannon entropy normalized by the natural log of productive TCR sequence number. Clonality was computed as one minus the ratio of Shannon entropy to the natural log of the number of unique clonotypes. Using the Youden index from ROC curves, the researchers picked the repertoire-metric cut-offs for progression-free survival, and all analyses were carried out in R 3.5.3. TCRdb passed the public sequencing reads through fastp at Q25 and MiXCR, retaining productive beta sequences. Each CDR3 protein appears once, grouped with its most common genes and DNA. The V and J calls reflect TCRdb's pipeline rather than the authors' work. The sample data list around 30,000 distinct CDR3 sequences, and around 35% of these were observed just once. Approximately 15% of the sample rests with the top ten.

Sequencing used PBMCs, obtained before or after stereotactic body radiation therapy (not recorded which). The sequence came from a donor over 45 with non-small cell lung cancer.

The CDR3 protein is CANSLGPWGEKLFF. Read as DNA, the sequence is TGTGCCAACAGTTTAGGACCGTGGGGTGAGAAACTGTTTTTT. This sequence uses TRBV12-3 or TRBV12-4 and TRBJ1-4; no D gene is confidently identified. The CDR3 runs 14 amino acids, cysteine and phenylalanine included. The CDR3 DNA has 42 bases and is translated from base 1.